This is a list of T cell receptor beta chains from one sample in a study of blood T cells in healthy people across ages. In TCRdb, the 5' RACE reads were re-called with MiXCR into one record per CDR3 protein. The sample shows approximately 730,000 distinct CDR3 sequences, roughly 45% of them seen only once. Sequencing was performed on blood. These receptor sequences come from a woman aged 55-69 years in good health. Each CDR3 is given with its conserved first and last residue.

v_call	j_call	cdr3_aa
TRBV7-2	TRBJ2-1	CASRVINEQFF
TRBV19	TRBJ2-1	CASSIVASGSSYNEQFF
TRBV7-6	TRBJ2-5	CASSLDTGAQETQYF
TRBV30	TRBJ1-1	CAWSVGEKTEAFF
TRBV7-2	TRBJ2-1	CASSQQGLGDEQFF
TRBV10-3	TRBJ2-1	CAIIAQKNTDNEQFF
TRBV20-1	TRBJ2-1	CSASPLRPASSYNEQFF
TRBV25-1	TRBJ1-2	CASSPEWSSYGYTF
TRBV4-2	TRBJ2-1	CASSQTRTSGNEQFF
TRBV7-2	TRBJ1-1	CASSPWTGGGWSTEAFF
TRBV20-1	TRBJ2-7	CSSIVGTVLTEQYF
TRBV20-1	TRBJ2-7	CSARGTGSTYEQYF
TRBV7-6	TRBJ2-1	CASSPRARTSGSIYNEQFF
TRBV2	-	CASSEVRVRETQYF
TRBV6-2/TRBV6-3	TRBJ2-3	CASTVLPGLAGASTDTQYF
TRBV7-7	TRBJ2-3	CASSHSGASTDTQYF
TRBV2	TRBJ2-4	CASSNQGNEQYF
TRBV11-1	TRBJ2-7	CASSPRWGSYNEQYF
TRBV7-3	TRBJ2-7	CASSYSPGGAYEQYF
TRBV20-1	TRBJ2-3	CSARLAGKDTQYF
TRBV5-1	TRBJ2-1	CASSGLAGAGEQFF
TRBV9	TRBJ2-3	CASSVGVAGGADTQYF
TRBV3-1	TRBJ2-3	CASSRQGTNTDTQYF
TRBV29-1	TRBJ1-1	CSGLTVNTEAFF
TRBV28	TRBJ2-2	CASSLSGGGANTGELFF
TRBV3-1	TRBJ2-1	CASSRGNGWEQFF
TRBV28	TRBJ2-7	CASSQEQGAREQYF
TRBV6-5	TRBJ1-2	CASSPPGLPSVNTF
TRBV6-6	TRBJ1-3	CASSLAGYSGNTIYF
TRBV25-1	TRBJ2-7	CASLQKHSYEQYF
TRBV2	TRBJ1-4	CASRPTPFEEKLFF
TRBV5-1	TRBJ2-5	CASSPTRDRNQETQYF
TRBV20-1	TRBJ1-2	CSAKEGLGGYTF
TRBV9	TRBJ2-1	CASSAQTGSSYNEQFF
TRBV18	TRBJ2-5	CASSPPGLEGETQYF
TRBV7-2	TRBJ2-7	CASSLRVGLADSYEQYF
TRBV20-1	TRBJ2-5	CSARGTSGQQETQYF
TRBV18	-	CASSQTSGTGAYEQYF
TRBV6-1	TRBJ2-7	CASRILGASGLGSYEQYF
TRBV20-1	TRBJ2-1	CSARGTGTGSRISYNEQFF
TRBV7-2	TRBJ1-6	CASSPRQGTSPLHF
TRBV6-5	TRBJ1-2	CASRPGGDPGYGYTF
TRBV29-1	TRBJ1-4	CSVAQGGNEKLFF
TRBV13	TRBJ1-6	CASSYNSGTGDNSPLHF
TRBV20-1	TRBJ1-2	CSAVSDRGVGGYTF
TRBV4-2	TRBJ2-7	CASSHGRGTEYEQYF
TRBV29-1	TRBJ1-2	CSEREGYTF
TRBV7-9	TRBJ2-7	CASSTTRLAGYEQYF
TRBV10-2	TRBJ2-7	CAGTRGALNEQYF